This section outlines one TCR beta chain sequence together with its context. The sample is drawn from a study of blood T cell repertoires in COVID-19. Study-level background: T cells, B-cell-depleted T cells, or PBMCs provided the cDNA or gDNA that served as material.

Assay: immunoSEQ multiplex PCR; the TCRdb copy retains only in-frame clones and omits some. The table includes around 240,000 clones, almost 85% detected once. The sequenced sample consisted of peripheral blood. The receptor was derived from a woman aged 80 or over with acute or convalescent COVID-19.

CDR3 nucleotide sequence: TGTGCCTGGAAAAGCGGGGGAGGCACTGAAGCTTTCTTT. Protein sequence: CAWKSGGGTEAFF. The chain uses TRBV30 and TRBJ1-1; a possible D gene is TRBD1 (5 bases). This CDR3 spans 13 amino acids. V was shortened by 4 bases and J by 4 bases, with 13 bases between the two germline ends. Per the germline V gene, CDR1 is GTSNPN and CDR2 is SVGIG (reference sequence). Together with reference TRBV30 and TRBJ1-1, the CDR3 gives the full variable domain: SQTIHQWPATLVQPVGSPLSLECTVEGTSNPNLYWYRQAAGRGLQLLFYSVGIGQISSEVPQNLSASRPQDRQFILSSKKLLLSDSGFYLCAWKSGGGTEAFFGQGTRLTVV.